This T cell receptor beta chain was found in a study of Ad26.COV2.S vaccination and SARS-CoV-2 variants. Noted treatment: roughly 20 received Ad26.COV2.S at low or high dose, single or two shots; roughly five received placebo; per-sample allocation not given. Collection of samples fell on day 63 after the first vaccine or placebo injection. Sequencing was performed with immunoSEQ multiplex PCR; in TCRdb, only in-frame clones are kept and a portion is missing. Seen here are roughly 320,000 clones, around four fifths observed once, and the top ten hold approximately 2%. The sample in question was peripheral blood, obtained in a trial of Ad26.COV2.S vaccine versus placebo. The sequence was obtained from a person between 18 and 65 years old who received the Ad26.COV2.S COVID-19 vaccine or a placebo.

DNA for the CDR3: TGTGCCACCAGCAGAGGGCAGGGCAGTCAGCCCCAGCATTTT. Translating it yields CATSRGQGSQPQHF. The rearrangement uses TRBV15 and TRBJ1-5; D might be TRBD1 (5 bases). V was clipped by 1 base and J by 6 bases, with 10 bases between them. Germline V gene data show CDR1 as LNHNV and CDR2 as YYDKDF (reference sequence). This CDR3 is 14 amino acids long. The variable domain in full, with the rest retrieved from reference TRBV15 and TRBJ1-5, is DAMVIQNPRYQVTQFGKPVTLSCSQTLNHNVMYWYQQKSSQAPKLLFHYYDKDFNNEADTPDNFQSRRPNTSFCFLDIRSPGLGDTAMYLCATSRGQGSQPQHFGDGTRLSIL.